A single sample gave rise to the 29 T cell receptor beta chains below, sequenced in a study of T cells in narcolepsy. Data came from immunoSEQ multiplex PCR; TCRdb stores just in-frame clones and leaves some out. Of approximately 30,000 clones in the sample, roughly 80% were seen once. Sequences were obtained from memory (CD45RA-) CD4+ T cells from blood. Receptors were obtained from a human donor in good health.

Concerning this clone: The same CDR3 also results from other DNA sequences found in this sample. The chain couples TRBV18 to TRBJ1-6, with 12 bases lining up with TRBD1. J gave up 10 bases and V 5 bases, and 6 bases lay outside the gene matches. CDR3 size: 15 residues. Germline lookup yields CDR1 KGHSH and CDR2 LQKENI. CDR3: CASSSGQGAGSPLHF. Here the CDR3 DNA reads TGTGCCAGCTCATCGGGACAGGGGGCGGGGTCACCCCTCCACTTT.

V is TRBV2 and J is TRBJ2-5; D possibly uses TRBD1 or TRBD2 (5 bases each). V dropped 1 base and J dropped 12 bases, with 12 bases sitting between them. CDR1 and CDR2 from the germline V gene are SNHLY and FYNNEI. The CDR3 has 12 residues. Here the CDR3 reads CASSEGAGREYF. CDR3 coding DNA: TGTGCCAGCAGTGAAGGAGCAGGGCGGGAGTACTTC.

CDR3 DNA sequence: TGCGCCAGCATAAGCCCCGGAGCCGGCGACGAGCAGTACTTC. Protein sequence: CASISPGAGDEQYF. The V and J genes are TRBV10-2 and TRBJ2-7; D ambiguous. The V and J ends lost 7 bases and 5 bases respectively, with 18 bases between them. CDR3 length: 14 amino acids. Germline V CDR1 and CDR2: WSHSY, SAAADI.

V and J are TRBV25-1 and TRBJ1-5; a weak D match, TRBD1 (6 bases). This CDR3 has 16 residues. Germline CDR1 reads MGHDK; CDR2 reads SYGVNS. V was clipped by 1 base and J by 2 bases, with 12 bases between them. In DNA, the CDR3 is TGTGCCAGCAGTGAATCCGGGGGCACAGGCAATCAGCCCCAGCATTTT. Amino acid sequence: CASSESGGTGNQPQHF.

J is TRBJ1-1 and V is TRBV7-8, with a weak D call TRBD1 (5 bases). The germline V gene encodes CDR1 SGHVS and CDR2 FQNEAQ. The CDR3 totals 14 residues. Trimming shortened V by 4 bases and J by 7 bases, and 16 bases separated the two germline ends. The CDR3 region is CASSSTRGRVEAFF. The CDR3 coding sequence is TGTGCCAGCAGCTCAACACGGGGCCGGGTTGAAGCTTTCTTT.

V usage is TRBV19 and J usage is TRBJ1-2; the match to TRBD1 covers 11 bases. After removal of 7 bases from V and 7 bases from J, the junction contained 8 bases not matched to a gene. The CDR3 is made up of 14 amino acids. CDR1 LNHDA and CDR2 SQIVND come from the germline V gene (reference sequence). CDR3 protein: CASTPGQGAGGYTF. CDR3 in DNA: TGTGCCAGTACCCCAGGACAGGGGGCCGGTGGCTACACCTTC.

The chain carries TRBV5-1 and TRBJ1-1; perhaps TRBD1 as D (5 bases). From germline, CDR1 is SGHRS and CDR2 YFSETQ. Between the trimmed V and J ends, which lost 2 bases and 0 bases, there was a span of 8 bases. The CDR3 is 14 amino acids. DNA of the CDR3: TGCGCCAGCAGCTTCGGGACCGTGAACACTGAAGCTTTCTTT. Residues: CASSFGTVNTEAFF.

V and J are TRBV5-5 and TRBJ1-2; D not resolved. The CDR3 has 10 amino acids. Germline CDR1 and CDR2: SGHKS and YYEKEE (reference sequence). Deletions cut 1 base from V and 6 bases from J, with 1 base between. The CDR3 sequence is CASSLNGYTF. CDR3 nucleotides: TGTGCCAGCAGCTTGAATGGCTACACCTTC.

The rearrangement links TRBV19 to TRBJ2-7, with 10 bases lining up with TRBD1. CDR1 is LNHDA, CDR2 SQIVND, per germline (reference sequence). V was pared by 3 bases and J by 4 bases, with 6 bases of the junction left unmatched. There are 15 residues in the CDR3. CDR3 amino acids: CASSMSGQGRYEQYF. CDR3 nucleotide sequence: TGTGCCAGTAGTATGTCGGGACAGGGGAGATACGAGCAGTACTTC.

This chain uses TRBV5-1 with TRBJ2-7; TRBD1 matches 11 bases. CDR1 is SGHRS, CDR2 YFSETQ, per germline. V gave up 0 bases and J gave up 4 bases; unmatched junction bases: 3. The CDR3 spans 15 residues. DNA for the CDR3: TGCGCCAGCAGCTTGGGGACAGGGGGCTTGTACGAGCAGTACTTC. Protein sequence: CASSLGTGGLYEQYF.

The CDR3 DNA reads as TGTGCCAGCTCAGGGACTAGCGGGGGGCTCGGCGAGACCCAGTACTTC. Translated: CASSGTSGGLGETQYF. The V call is TRBV18, the J call TRBJ2-5, with 15 bases fitting TRBD2. The junction had 6 bases not matched to a gene; V was cut back by 5 bases and J by 5 bases. The CDR3 consists of 16 residues. Germline values: CDR1 KGHSH, CDR2 LQKENI.

The chain links TRBV27 to TRBJ2-1; D uncertain. This CDR3 spans 15 amino acids. Germline V gives CDR1 MNHEY, CDR2 SMNVEV (reference sequence). Between the trimmed V and J ends, which lost 2 bases and 7 bases, there was a span of 15 bases. The CDR3 region has the DNA TGTGCCAGCAGTTTAGGTTCGCGGAGACTTAATGAGCAGTTCTTC. Its protein product is CASSLGSRRLNEQFF.

The J gene is TRBJ2-7, the V gene TRBV5-4, with 8 bases aligning to TRBD1. V lost 7 bases, J lost 0 bases, and 6 bases stayed unmatched. CDR3 length: 14 amino acids. The germline gives CDR1 SGHNT, CDR2 YYREEE (reference sequence). CDR3: CASAPGQVSYEQYF. CDR3 coding DNA: TGTGCCAGCGCACCGGGACAGGTCTCCTACGAGCAGTACTTC.

The V and J genes are TRBV9 and TRBJ2-5; possible D gene TRBD1, 6 bases. CDR1 and CDR2 from the germline V gene are SGDLS and YYNGEE. V lost 3 bases, J lost 4 bases, and 13 bases lay in between. The CDR3 extends over 14 amino acids. The CDR3 loop reads CASSARDNRETQYF. Here the CDR3 DNA reads TGTGCCAGCAGCGCTCGGGACAATAGAGAGACCCAGTACTTC.

This chain joins TRBV10-3 and TRBJ2-2; 12 nucleotides agree with TRBD2. This CDR3 spans 15 amino acids. J lost 0 bases, V lost 7 bases, and 0 bases had no gene match. The germline V gene encodes CDR1 ENHRY and CDR2 SYGVKD. The CDR3, as DNA: TGTGCCATCACTAGCGGGGGGGCGAACACCGGGGAGCTGTTTTTT. Protein: CAITSGGANTGELFF.

The chain's CDR3 is CASSGYHEQFF. Here the CDR3 DNA reads TGTGCCAGCAGCGGTTACCATGAGCAGTTCTTC. This chain uses TRBV11-1 with TRBJ2-1; D is uncertain. The CDR3 covers 11 residues. Germline V CDR1 and CDR2: SGHAT, FQDESV (reference sequence). Trimming shortened V by 5 bases and J by 8 bases, and 7 bases separated the two germline ends.

J is TRBJ2-5 and V is TRBV7-8, with 8 bases aligning to TRBD2. Trimming cost V 4 bases and J 3 bases; bases outside gene matches: 7. The CDR3 extends over 15 amino acids. The germline CDR1 and CDR2 sequences are SGHVS and FQNEAQ. The CDR3 sequence: CASSSRREAKETQYF. The DNA of the CDR3 is TGTGCCAGCAGCTCGAGGCGGGAGGCAAAAGAGACCCAGTACTTC.

The J gene is TRBJ2-3, the V gene TRBV13; TRBD2 matches 9 bases. Germline CDR1 PRHDT, CDR2 FYEKMQ (reference sequence). The V segment lost 6 bases and the J segment 1 base; nucleotides outside the gene matches: 8. The CDR3 sequence is 16 residues long. CDR3 bases: TGTGCCAGCAGTCCGCGGGAGGGCCGTGGCACAGATACGCAGTATTTT. Its translation is CASSPREGRGTDTQYF.

V gene TRBV5-7 combines with J gene TRBJ1-2; D gene unclear. TRBV5-7 is treated as an ORF (open reading frame) with a function not yet certain. This CDR3 has 13 residues. The V and J ends lost 4 bases and 4 bases respectively, with 11 bases between them. Here the CDR3 reads CASSEVGPYGYTF. CDR3 bases: TGTGCCAGCAGCGAGGTGGGTCCCTATGGCTACACCTTC.

J is TRBJ1-2 and V is TRBV11-1; D is possibly TRBD1 (5 bases). Germline V gives CDR1 SGHAT, CDR2 FQDESV (reference sequence). The CDR3 has 15 amino acids. V lost 5 bases, J lost 2 bases, and 15 bases lay in between. CDR3 sequence (DNA): TGTGCCAGCAGCAACGACCACCGGGACAACTATGGCTACACCTTC. Amino acids: CASSNDHRDNYGYTF.

This clone was recorded a few times. The V and J genes are TRBV7-9 and TRBJ2-5; D gene uncertain. V lost 5 bases to trimming and J lost 2 bases, with 15 bases between them. Germline lookup yields CDR1 SEHNR and CDR2 FQNEAQ (reference sequence). There are 15 residues in the CDR3. The CDR3: CASSPKARIQETQYF. CDR3 DNA sequence: TGTGCCAGCAGCCCTAAAGCTCGGATTCAAGAGACCCAGTACTTC.

The genes are TRBV20-1 and TRBJ1-2, with D uncertain. Germline CDR1 DFQATT, CDR2 SNEGSKA (reference sequence). V dropped 3 bases and J dropped 8 bases, with 10 bases sitting between them. The CDR3 is 11 amino acids. CDR3 DNA sequence: TGCAGTGCTAGTGGTGAAATGGGCTACACCTTC. This codes for CSASGEMGYTF.

The chain uses TRBV13 and TRBJ1-3; weak D call: TRBD1 (5 bases). With 10 bases removed from V and 12 bases from J, the gap between germline ends came to 22 bases. From germline, CDR1 is PRHDT and CDR2 FYEKMQ (reference sequence). The CDR3 consists of 13 residues. CDR3 sequence (DNA): TGTGCCACCACGCGTCGGGGAGGGGCAAACATATATTTT. This gives the protein CATTRRGGANIYF.

The CDR3 bases are TGCAGCGTTCGTCGACAGGCGACAGATACGCAGTATTTT. This gives the protein CSVRRQATDTQYF. This chain uses TRBV29-1 with TRBJ2-3; D possibly corresponds to TRBD1 (6 bases). V gave up 5 bases and J gave up 3 bases, with 12 bases separating them. The CDR3 loop spans 13 amino acids. Germline CDR1 is SQVTM and CDR2 is ANQGSEA.

V gene TRBV30 combines with J gene TRBJ2-5, with 7 bases identical to TRBD1. J gave up 1 base and V 2 bases, and 7 bases lay outside the gene matches. The germline V gene encodes CDR1 GTSNPN and CDR2 SVGIG (reference sequence). This CDR3 region has 15 residues. The CDR3 coding sequence is TGTGCCTGGAGTCCCGGGACAGCAAGCCAAGAGACCCAGTACTTC. It translates to CAWSPGTASQETQYF. Variable domain in full (rest from reference TRBV30 and TRBJ2-5): SQTIHQWPATLVQPVGSPLSLECTVEGTSNPNLYWYRQAAGRGLQLLFYSVGIGQISSEVPQNLSASRPQDRQFILSSKKLLLSDSGFYLCAWSPGTASQETQYFGPGTRLLVL.

The chain joins TRBV7-6 to TRBJ2-3; 12 nucleotides line up with TRBD1. V dropped 5 bases and J dropped 8; count of bases not matched to a gene: 5. This CDR3 spans 14 amino acids. Germline V CDR1 and CDR2: SGHVS, FNYEAQ. This chain's CDR3 is CASSLGQGAVTQYF. The CDR3 DNA follows: TGTGCCAGCAGCCTGGGACAGGGGGCGGTTACGCAGTATTTT.

This clone was observed once. This chain links TRBV11-2 with TRBJ2-3; TRBD1 might be the D (6 bases). The length of the CDR3 is 13 residues. Germline CDR1 and CDR2: SGHAT and FQNNGV. Trimming cost V 0 bases and J 6 bases, with 7 bases left between them. The CDR3 here is CASSLDGGDTQYF. The CDR3 DNA is TGTGCCAGCAGCTTAGATGGGGGCGATACGCAGTATTTT. Full variable domain (rest looked up from reference TRBV11-2 and TRBJ2-3): EAGVAQSPRYKIIEKRQSVAFWCNPISGHATLYWYQQILGQGPKLLIQFQNNGVVDDSQLPKDRFSAERLKGVDSTLKIQPAKLEDSAVYLCASSLDGGDTQYFGPGTRLTVL.

This clone appeared a single time. The chain employs TRBV7-9 and TRBJ1-5, with TRBD1 identical over 8 bases. J lost 0 bases, V lost 5 bases, and 3 bases had no gene match. This CDR3 comprises 15 residues. Germline values: CDR1 SEHNR, CDR2 FQNEAQ (reference sequence). This chain's CDR3 is CASSRQGISNQPQHF. CDR3 nucleotides: TGTGCCAGCAGCCGACAGGGGATTAGCAATCAGCCCCAGCATTTT.

The chain is built from TRBV29-1 and TRBJ2-4; D possibly corresponds to TRBD1 (6 bases). V gave up 8 bases and J gave up 7 bases, with 18 bases separating them. The germline CDR1 and CDR2 sequences are SQVTM and ANQGSEA. This CDR3 comprises 13 residues. CDR3 protein: CSPRRQGKNIQYF. The CDR3, as DNA: TGCAGCCCCCGCAGGCAGGGGAAGAACATTCAGTACTTC.